These 10 T cell receptor beta chains were all obtained from the same sample, sequenced in a study of beta chain features in type 1 diabetes. Isolated RNA was reverse transcribed in full, so expressed TCRB transcripts were sequenced. The table came from immunoSEQ multiplex PCR; TCRdb's copy has only in-frame clones and leaves some out. The data contain just over 600,000 clones, around 15% of them seen just once; the ten biggest clones take up about 0.093%. The sample was naive CD4+ T cells from blood. Receptor source: a young man in good health.

This clone was recorded a few times. Other DNA sequences within the sample encode an identical CDR3. The genes are TRBV28 and TRBJ2-3; D gene ambiguous. Germline lookup yields CDR1 MDHEN and CDR2 SYDVKM. The V gene lost 3 bases and the J gene lost 5 bases, with 3 bases spanning the gap. The CDR3 runs to 11 residues. The CDR3 nucleotides are TGTGCCAGCAGTTTCAGAGATACGCAGTATTTT. Residues: CASSFRDTQYF. The full variable domain, its missing parts supplied by reference TRBV28 and TRBJ2-3, is DVKVTQSSRYLVKRTGEKVFLECVQDMDHENMFWYRQDPGLGLRLIYFSYDVKMKEKGDIPEGYSVSREKKERFSLILESASTNQTSMYLCASSFRDTQYFGPGTRLTVL.

This chain links TRBV19 with TRBJ2-2; tentative D call: TRBD2 (6 bases). The CDR3 runs 16 residues. V dropped 7 bases and J dropped 6 bases, with 21 bases sitting between them. The germline CDR1 and CDR2 sequences are LNHDA and SQIVND (reference sequence). The CDR3 loop reads CASTRLGTSPAGELFF. In DNA form, the CDR3 reads TGTGCCAGTACCCGACTGGGTACTAGCCCCGCCGGGGAGCTGTTTTTT.

In this sample, this clone turned up a few times. The V gene is TRBV30, the J gene TRBJ1-2, with D maybe TRBD1 (6 bases). Germline V gene sequence: CDR1 GTSNPN, CDR2 SVGIG (reference sequence). The CDR3 is 13 amino acids. V was pared by 0 bases and J by 8 bases, with 13 bases between. The CDR3 loop is CAWSVLGAQGYTF. In nucleotides, the CDR3 is TGTGCCTGGAGTGTACTGGGGGCGCAGGGCTACACCTTC.

This clone was seen only a few times. The chain employs TRBV28 and TRBJ2-1; 8 nucleotides agree with TRBD2. Germline CDR1 and CDR2: MDHEN and SYDVKM. This CDR3 is built from 14 residues. The ends lost 4 bases at V and 6 bases at J; junction bases unmatched: 5. The CDR3 protein is CASSSPSGSNEQFF. CDR3 bases: TGTGCCAGCAGTTCCCCCAGCGGGAGCAATGAGCAGTTCTTC.

This clone has just a few counts. The J gene is TRBJ1-2, the V gene TRBV14; TRBD1 is a possible D gene (6 bases). The V and J ends lost 0 bases and 7 bases respectively, with 18 bases between them. The CDR3 has 16 residues. Germline V CDR1 and CDR2: SGHDN, FVKESK. CDR3 residues: CASSQDPGGVDRGYTF. The CDR3, as DNA: TGTGCCAGCAGCCAAGATCCCGGGGGCGTTGACCGTGGCTACACCTTC.

This clone was seen a handful of times. The chain carries TRBV5-4 and TRBJ2-7; perhaps TRBD1 as D (5 bases). Germline CDR1 SGHNT, CDR2 YYREEE (reference sequence). V was shortened by 4 bases and J by 7 bases, with 12 bases between the two germline ends. The CDR3 runs to 12 residues. The CDR3 region is CASSQQDGEQYF. CDR3 in DNA: TGTGCCAGCAGCCAACAGGACGGAGAGCAGTACTTC.

In this sample, this clone turned up a few times. The chain couples TRBV20-1 to TRBJ1-2; D remains ambiguous. Germline V gene lookup returns CDR1 DFQATT and CDR2 SNEGSKA (reference sequence). The V end lost 0 bases, the J end lost 8 bases, and 7 bases lay between the germline ends. CDR3 size: 11 residues. The CDR3: CSARDREGYTF. CDR3 DNA sequence: TGCAGTGCTAGAGATCGGGAGGGCTACACCTTC.

This clone was seen only a few times. J is TRBJ2-3 and V is TRBV10-3; D not resolved. This CDR3 is built from 16 residues. Germline CDR1 ENHRY, CDR2 SYGVKD. The ends were cut back, 6 bases at V and 0 bases at J, with 16 bases in the middle. The CDR3, as DNA: TGTGCCATCAGCCCAACGCTAGACACTAGCACAGATACGCAGTATTTT. Protein: CAISPTLDTSTDTQYF.

The chain has TRBV5-1 and TRBJ2-6; D unresolved. The V gene lost 4 bases and the J gene lost 0 bases, with 17 bases spanning the gap. The germline V gene encodes CDR1 SGHRS and CDR2 YFSETQ. This CDR3 spans 18 amino acids. Here the CDR3 reads CASSTVGFPNSGANVLTF. For the CDR3, the DNA is TGCGCCAGCAGCACCGTGGGGTTCCCGAACTCTGGGGCCAACGTCCTGACTTTC.

This clone has just a few counts. The chain uses TRBV9 and TRBJ1-5; D gene uncertain. CDR1 SGDLS and CDR2 YYNGEE come from the germline V gene. Trimming took off 3 bases at V and 4 bases at J, with 14 bases between the two ends. This CDR3 is 15 amino acids long. In DNA form, the CDR3 reads TGTGCCAGCAGCGCGTCAGGCACCTTTAATCAGCCCCAGCATTTT. Its translation: CASSASGTFNQPQHF.